This T cell receptor beta chain derives from a study of blood T cell repertoires in COVID-19. Looking at the study overall: Acute and convalescent COVID-19 samples came from the United States, Italy and Spain.

Recruitment covered about two dozen US areas and drew participants whose ages spanned roughly 18 to 95 years. Allocation to cohorts depended on clinical history reported by the participants. As to this clone: Other DNA sequences in this sample translate to the same CDR3.

There are 13 residues in the CDR3. V dropped 2 bases and J dropped 3; count of bases not matched to a gene: 1. In germline, CDR1 is MNHEY, CDR2 SVGAGI. As handled by the study authors: The authors estimated nucleated cell counts from reference gene primer amplification. Generated by immunoSEQ multiplex PCR, the TCRdb table keeps only in-frame clones and is missing some. V and J calls and clone size are as listed in that table; D and trimming were resolved from the DNA. The sample lists approximately 280,000 clones, 70% to 90% occurring once. Sequenced input: PBMCs or T cells enriched from blood (not recorded which). This sequence originates from a middle-aged woman who had recovered from COVID-19. V is TRBV6-5 and J is TRBJ2-7, with 7 bases that match TRBD2. CDR3 in amino acids: CASSYGTNYEQYF. The CDR3 bases are TGTGCCAGCAGTTACGGGACTAACTACGAGCAGTACTTC.